What follows is one T cell receptor (beta chain) and its context. Its antigen is not known. The sample originates from a study of shared clonotypes between healthy human individuals. Per sorted-subset replicate PCR, input was approximately 200 ng DNA, representing some 30,000 T cell genomes. The assay was immunoSEQ multiplex PCR, and TCRdb's table has in-frame clones only and misses some. The repertoire has some 2,000,000 clones, about 94% of them found once; the top ten carry 0.9% to 1.4%. Findings and limits, study-wide: Among the subsets, naive ones generally showed larger estimated richness than memory ones. Against clonotypes common to all four donors, non-shared ones had lower generation probabilities.

The CDR3 loop spans 16 amino acids. V was pared by 4 bases and J by 15 bases, with 18 bases of the junction left unmatched. Per germline, CDR1 SGHNT and CDR2 YYREEE (reference sequence). Naive CD8 cells comprised CD45RO-negative, CCR7-positively selected cells, excluding terminally differentiated effector memory CD45RA+ cells. The sample was naive CD8+ T cells sorted from blood. V usage is TRBV5-4 and J usage is TRBJ2-1, with 11 bases lining up with TRBD2. This TCR derives from a man aged 18 to 29 in good health. The CDR3 here is CASSEPTSGGPFMLFF. CDR3 in DNA: TGTGCCAGCAGCGAACCTACTAGCGGGGGACCCTTTATGCTGTTCTTC.